These T cell receptor beta chains were read from a single sample in a study of identical twins. Via MiXCR, TCRdb re-called the 5' RACE reads, giving one row per CDR3 protein. The sample consists of roughly 690,000 distinct CDR3 sequences, 21% of them appearing once. The sample was also reused in another study, on T cells expressing NK-cell markers.

The material sequenced was PBMCs. These TCRs come from a woman younger than 30 in good health. The CDR3 runs from the conserved cysteine through the conserved F or W. The D gene is left open where the match is weak. Size is stated for part of the rows, as once, few or many counts, or as a class when the clone is expanded.

>TRBJ1-2|few|12|TRBV6-5|-
TGTGCCAGCGCGCCAGGGGACTATGGCTACACCTTC
CASAPGDYGYTF
>TRBJ1-3|once|15|TRBV7-9|-
TGTGCCAGCAGGGATCAGGGACTCTCTGGAAACACCATATATTTT
CASRDQGLSGNTIYF
>TRBJ2-7|-|16|TRBV13|TRBD1
TGTGCCAGCAGCCCCCGTCCGGGACAGGGATCCTACGAGCAGTACTTC
CASSPRPGQGSYEQYF
>TRBJ2-7|few|14|TRBV5-1|-
TGCGCCAGCAGCTTAACACCGGACAGCTACGAGCAGTACTTC
CASSLTPDSYEQYF
>TRBJ2-2|-|16|TRBV5-5|-
TGTGCCAGCAGCTTCCCGGACGCCTTTAACACCGGGGAGCTGTTTTTT
CASSFPDAFNTGELFF
>TRBJ2-5|few|13|TRBV7-9|-
TGTGCCAGCAGCTCTTTGGGTCAAGAGACCCAGTACTTC
CASSSLGQETQYF
>TRBJ1-2|many|13|TRBV20-1|-
TGCAGTGCTGAAGACGGGATCCGATCAGGCTACACCTTC
CSAEDGIRSGYTF
>TRBJ2-7|-|14|TRBV6-2/TRBV6-3|-
TGTGCCAGCAGTGGTAATCCGGGCCTCTACGAGCAGTACTTC
CASSGNPGLYEQYF
>TRBJ2-5|-|18|TRBV4-2|-
TGTGCCAGCAGCCAAGGGGGGCGGGGGCCGGAGATCCAAGAGACCCAGTACTTC
CASSQGGRGPEIQETQYF
>TRBJ2-7|-|12|TRBV7-8|-
TGTGCCAGCAGCCTTAGGACCGACGAGCAGTACTTC
CASSLRTDEQYF
>TRBJ2-3|-|15|TRBV9|-
TGTGCCAGCAGCGTAGAAGGGACGGTCGAAGGTACGCAGTATTTT
CASSVEGTVEGTQYF